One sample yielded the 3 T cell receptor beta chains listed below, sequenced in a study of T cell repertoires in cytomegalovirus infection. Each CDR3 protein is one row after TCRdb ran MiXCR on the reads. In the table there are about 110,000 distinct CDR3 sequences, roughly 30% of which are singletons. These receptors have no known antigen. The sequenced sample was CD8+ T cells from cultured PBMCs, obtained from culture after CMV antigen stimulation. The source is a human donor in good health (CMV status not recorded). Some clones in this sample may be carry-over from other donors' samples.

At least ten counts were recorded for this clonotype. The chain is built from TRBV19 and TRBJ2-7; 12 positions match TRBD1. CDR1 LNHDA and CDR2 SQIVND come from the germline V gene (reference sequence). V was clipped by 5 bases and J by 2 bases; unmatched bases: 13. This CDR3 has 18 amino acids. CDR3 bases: TGTGCCAGTAGTCCTACTCCGGGACAGGGGGCACTCCCCTACGAGCAGTACTTC. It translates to CASSPTPGQGALPYEQYF.

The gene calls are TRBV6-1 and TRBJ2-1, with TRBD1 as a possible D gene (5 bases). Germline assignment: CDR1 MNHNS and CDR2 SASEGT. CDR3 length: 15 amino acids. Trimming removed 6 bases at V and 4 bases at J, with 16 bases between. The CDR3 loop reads CASSHVTDFYNEQFF. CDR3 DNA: TGTGCCAGCAGCCATGTGACAGATTTTTACAATGAGCAGTTCTTC.

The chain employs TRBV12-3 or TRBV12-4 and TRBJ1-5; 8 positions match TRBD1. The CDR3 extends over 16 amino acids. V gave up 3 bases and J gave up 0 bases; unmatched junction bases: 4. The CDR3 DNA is TGTGCCAGCAGTTTTGGACAGGGACTTAGCAATCAGCCCCAGCATTTT. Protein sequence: CASSFGQGLSNQPQHF.